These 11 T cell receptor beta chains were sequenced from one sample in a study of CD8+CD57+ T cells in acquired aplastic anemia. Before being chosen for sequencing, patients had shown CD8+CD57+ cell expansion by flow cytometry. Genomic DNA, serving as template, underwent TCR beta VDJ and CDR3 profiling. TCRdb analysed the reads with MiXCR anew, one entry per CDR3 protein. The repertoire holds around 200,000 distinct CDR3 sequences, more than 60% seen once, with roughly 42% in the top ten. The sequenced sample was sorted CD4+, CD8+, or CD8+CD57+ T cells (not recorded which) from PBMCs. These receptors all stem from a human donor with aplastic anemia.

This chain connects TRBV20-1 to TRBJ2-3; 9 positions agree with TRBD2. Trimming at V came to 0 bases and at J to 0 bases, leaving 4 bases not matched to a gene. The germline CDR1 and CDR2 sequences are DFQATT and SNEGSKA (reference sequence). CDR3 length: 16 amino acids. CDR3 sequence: CSARDPLAGSTDTQYF. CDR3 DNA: TGCAGTGCTAGAGATCCTCTAGCGGGGAGCACAGATACGCAGTATTTT.

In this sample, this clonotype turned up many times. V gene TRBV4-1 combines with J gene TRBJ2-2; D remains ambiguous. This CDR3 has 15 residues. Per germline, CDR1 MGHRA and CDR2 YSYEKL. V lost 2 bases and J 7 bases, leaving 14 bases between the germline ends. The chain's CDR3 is CASSQKELQGGELFF. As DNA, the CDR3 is TGCGCCAGCAGCCAAAAGGAACTACAAGGCGGGGAGCTGTTTTTT.

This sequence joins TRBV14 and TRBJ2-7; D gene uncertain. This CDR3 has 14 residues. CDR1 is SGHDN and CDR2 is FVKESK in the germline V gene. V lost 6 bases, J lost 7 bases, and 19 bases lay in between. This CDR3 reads CASSLSPNPEEQYF. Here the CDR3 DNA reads TGTGCCAGCAGTTTATCACCCAACCCTGAGGAGCAGTACTTC.

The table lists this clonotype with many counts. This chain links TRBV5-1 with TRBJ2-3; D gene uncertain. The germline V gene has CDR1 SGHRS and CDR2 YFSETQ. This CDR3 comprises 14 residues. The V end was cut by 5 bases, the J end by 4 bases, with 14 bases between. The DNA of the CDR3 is TGCGCCAGCAGTGTAGGCGGCCTAGCAGATACGCAGTATTTT. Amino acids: CASSVGGLADTQYF.

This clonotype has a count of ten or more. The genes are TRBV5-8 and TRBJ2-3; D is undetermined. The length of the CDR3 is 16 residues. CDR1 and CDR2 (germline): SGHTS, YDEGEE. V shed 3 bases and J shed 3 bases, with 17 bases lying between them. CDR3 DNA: TGTGCCAGCAGCTCTCTACTGGGCGACATAACAGATACGCAGTATTTT. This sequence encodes CASSSLLGDITDTQYF.

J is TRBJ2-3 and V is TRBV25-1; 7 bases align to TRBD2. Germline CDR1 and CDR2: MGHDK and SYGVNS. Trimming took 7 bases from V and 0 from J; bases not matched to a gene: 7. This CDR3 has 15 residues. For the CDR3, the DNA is TGTGCCAGCATGAGGGTTAGCGGGAGCACAGATACGCAGTATTTT. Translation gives CASMRVSGSTDTQYF. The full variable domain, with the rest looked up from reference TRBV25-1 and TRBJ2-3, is EADIYQTPRYLVIGTGKKITLECSQTMGHDKMYWYQQDPGMELHLIHYSYGVNSTEKGDLSSESTVSRIRTEHFPLTLESARPSHTSQYLCASMRVSGSTDTQYFGPGTRLTVL.

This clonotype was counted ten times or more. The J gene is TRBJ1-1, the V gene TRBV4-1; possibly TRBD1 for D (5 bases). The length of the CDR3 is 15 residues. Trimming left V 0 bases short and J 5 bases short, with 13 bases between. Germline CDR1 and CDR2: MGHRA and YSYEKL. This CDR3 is CASSQDSAGKTEAFF. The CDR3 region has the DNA TGCGCCAGCAGCCAAGATTCGGCAGGGAAAACTGAAGCTTTCTTT.

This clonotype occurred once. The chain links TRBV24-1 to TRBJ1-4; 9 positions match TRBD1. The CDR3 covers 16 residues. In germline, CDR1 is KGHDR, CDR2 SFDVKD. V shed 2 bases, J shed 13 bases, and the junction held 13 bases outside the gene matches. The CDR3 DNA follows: TGTGCCACCAGTGATTACCCGGGACAGGGTGGGGAAGCACTGTTTTTT. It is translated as CATSDYPGQGGEALFF.

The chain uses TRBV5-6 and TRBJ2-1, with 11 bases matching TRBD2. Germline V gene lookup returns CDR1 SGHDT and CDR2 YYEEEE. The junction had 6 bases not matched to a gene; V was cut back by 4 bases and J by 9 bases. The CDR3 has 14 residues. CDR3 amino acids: CASSPSSGRTEQFF. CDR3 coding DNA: TGTGCCAGCAGCCCCTCTAGCGGGAGGACTGAGCAGTTCTTC.

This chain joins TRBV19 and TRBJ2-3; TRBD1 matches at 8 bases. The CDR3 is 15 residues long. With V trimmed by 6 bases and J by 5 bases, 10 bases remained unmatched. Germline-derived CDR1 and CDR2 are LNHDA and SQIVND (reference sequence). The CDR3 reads CASSPGTGGVDTQYF. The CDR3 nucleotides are TGTGCCAGTAGCCCAGGGACAGGCGGCGTAGATACGCAGTATTTT.

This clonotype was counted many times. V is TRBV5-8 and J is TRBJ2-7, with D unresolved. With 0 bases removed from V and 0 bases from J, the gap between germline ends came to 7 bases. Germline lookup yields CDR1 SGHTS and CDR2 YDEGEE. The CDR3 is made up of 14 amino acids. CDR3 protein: CASSLGSASYEQYF. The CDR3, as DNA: TGTGCCAGCAGCTTGGGTTCAGCCTCCTACGAGCAGTACTTC. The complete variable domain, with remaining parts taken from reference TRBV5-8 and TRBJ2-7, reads EAGVTQSPTHLIKTRGQQATLRCSPISGHTSVYWYQQALGLGLQFLLWYDEGEERNRGNFPPRFSGRQFPNYSSELNVNALELEDSALYLCASSLGSASYEQYFGPGTRLTVT.